The source of this TCR beta chain is a study of human T cells and chemical hapten exposure. Study-wide points: Expanded TCRs clustered into significantly more large CDR3 similarity groups than controls, the analysis revealed.

This clonotype was observed at least ten times. Its antigen is unknown. One entry per CDR3 protein results from TCRdb running MiXCR on the RACE reads. This sample has 95,000 to 100,000 distinct CDR3 sequences, with more than 10% found just once. Time point of the sample: pre-sensitization, week 0. Treatment reported: therapeutic diphenylcyclopropenone sensitization with weekly scalp DPC. The CDR3 totals 16 residues. V lost 1 base and J lost 4; bases outside the gene matches: 3. Germline V gene sequence: CDR1 LNHDA, CDR2 SQIVND (reference sequence). The source of this sequence is a woman aged 55-69 years with alopecia areata. Some clones in this sample may be carry-over from other donors' samples. J is TRBJ2-1 and V is TRBV19; 11 bases are shared with TRBD2. The sample here was whole blood, taken in connection with sensitization to the hapten diphenylcyclopropenone (DPC). CDR3 sequence reads: CASSIVASGGYNEQFF. CDR3 coding DNA: TGTGCCAGTAGTATAGTGGCTAGCGGGGGGTACAATGAGCAGTTCTTC.